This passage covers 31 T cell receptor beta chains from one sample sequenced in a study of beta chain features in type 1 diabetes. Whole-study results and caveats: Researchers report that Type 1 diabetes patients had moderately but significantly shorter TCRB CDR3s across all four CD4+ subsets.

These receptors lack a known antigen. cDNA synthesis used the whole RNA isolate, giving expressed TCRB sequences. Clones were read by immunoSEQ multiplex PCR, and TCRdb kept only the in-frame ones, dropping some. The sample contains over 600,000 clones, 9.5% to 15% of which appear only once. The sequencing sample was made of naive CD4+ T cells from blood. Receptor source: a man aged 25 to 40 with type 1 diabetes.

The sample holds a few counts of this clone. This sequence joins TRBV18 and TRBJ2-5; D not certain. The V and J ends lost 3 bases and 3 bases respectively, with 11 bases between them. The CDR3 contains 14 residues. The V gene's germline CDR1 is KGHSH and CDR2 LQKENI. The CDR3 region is CASSPLVGKETQYF. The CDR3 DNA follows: TGTGCCAGCTCACCCCTCGTCGGAAAAGAGACCCAGTACTTC.

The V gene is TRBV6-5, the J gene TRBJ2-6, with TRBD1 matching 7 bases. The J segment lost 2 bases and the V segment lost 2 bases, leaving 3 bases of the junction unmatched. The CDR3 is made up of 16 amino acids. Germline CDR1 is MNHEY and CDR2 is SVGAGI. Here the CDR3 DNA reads TGTGCCAGCAGTTACACCGGGACAGCTGGGGCCAACGTCCTGACTTTC. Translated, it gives CASSYTGTAGANVLTF.

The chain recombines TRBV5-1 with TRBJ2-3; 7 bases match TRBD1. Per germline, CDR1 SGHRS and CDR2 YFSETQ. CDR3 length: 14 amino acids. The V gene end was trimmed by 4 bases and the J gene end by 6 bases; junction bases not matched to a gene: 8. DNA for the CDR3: TGCGCCAGCAGCCCGGACAGGACCCAGGATACGCAGTATTTT. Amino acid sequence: CASSPDRTQDTQYF.

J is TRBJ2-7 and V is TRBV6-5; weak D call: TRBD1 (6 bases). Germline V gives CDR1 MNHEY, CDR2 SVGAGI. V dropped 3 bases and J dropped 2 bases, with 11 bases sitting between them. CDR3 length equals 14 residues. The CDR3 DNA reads TGTGCCAGCAGTTATCGTAGGACAGCCTACGAGCAGTACTTC. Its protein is CASSYRRTAYEQYF.

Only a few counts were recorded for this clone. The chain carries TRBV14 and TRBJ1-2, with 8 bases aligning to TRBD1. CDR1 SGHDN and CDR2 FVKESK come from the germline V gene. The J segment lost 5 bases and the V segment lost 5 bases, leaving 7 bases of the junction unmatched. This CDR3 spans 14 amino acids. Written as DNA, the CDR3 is TGTGCCAGCAGCGCTCAGGGGGCCGGGTATGGCTACACCTTC. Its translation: CASSAQGAGYGYTF.

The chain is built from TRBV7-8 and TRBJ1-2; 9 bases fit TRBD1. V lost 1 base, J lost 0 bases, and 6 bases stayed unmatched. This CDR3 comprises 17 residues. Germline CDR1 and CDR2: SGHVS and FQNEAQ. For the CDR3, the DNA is TGTGCCAGCAGCTTAGAGACAGGGGGAAGGCCTAACTATGGCTACACCTTC. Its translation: CASSLETGGRPNYGYTF.

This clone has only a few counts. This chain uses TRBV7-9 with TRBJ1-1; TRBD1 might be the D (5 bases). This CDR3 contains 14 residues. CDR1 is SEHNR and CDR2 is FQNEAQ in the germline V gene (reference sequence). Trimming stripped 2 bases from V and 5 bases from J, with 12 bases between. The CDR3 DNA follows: TGTGCCAGCAGCTTAAGGGCAGAGGGGACTGAAGCTTTCTTT. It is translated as CASSLRAEGTEAFF.

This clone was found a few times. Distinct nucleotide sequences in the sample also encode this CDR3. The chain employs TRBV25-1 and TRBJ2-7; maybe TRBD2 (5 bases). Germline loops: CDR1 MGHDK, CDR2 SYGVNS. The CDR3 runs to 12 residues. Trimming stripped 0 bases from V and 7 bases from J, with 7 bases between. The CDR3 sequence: CASSEYGGEQYF. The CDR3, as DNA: TGTGCCAGCAGTGAATATGGCGGGGAGCAGTACTTC.

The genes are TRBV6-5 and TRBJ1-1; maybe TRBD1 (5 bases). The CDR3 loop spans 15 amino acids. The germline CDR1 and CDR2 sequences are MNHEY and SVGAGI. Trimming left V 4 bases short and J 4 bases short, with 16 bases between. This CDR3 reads CASSSTSTGGTEAFF. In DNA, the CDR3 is TGTGCCAGCAGTTCGACATCTACGGGGGGCACTGAAGCTTTCTTT.

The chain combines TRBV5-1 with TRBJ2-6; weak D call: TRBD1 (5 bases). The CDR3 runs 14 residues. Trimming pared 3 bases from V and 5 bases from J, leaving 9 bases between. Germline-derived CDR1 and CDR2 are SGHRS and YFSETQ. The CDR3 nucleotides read TGCGCCAGCAGCTCCCTGGACAGGGCCAACGTCCTGACTTTC. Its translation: CASSSLDRANVLTF.

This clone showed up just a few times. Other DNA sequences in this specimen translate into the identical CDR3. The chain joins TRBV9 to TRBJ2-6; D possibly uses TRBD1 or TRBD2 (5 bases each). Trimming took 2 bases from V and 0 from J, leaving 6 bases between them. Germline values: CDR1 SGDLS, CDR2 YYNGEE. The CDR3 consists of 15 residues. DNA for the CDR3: TGTGCCAGCAGCGTTGGGGGCTCTGGGGCCAACGTCCTGACTTTC. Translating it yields CASSVGGSGANVLTF.

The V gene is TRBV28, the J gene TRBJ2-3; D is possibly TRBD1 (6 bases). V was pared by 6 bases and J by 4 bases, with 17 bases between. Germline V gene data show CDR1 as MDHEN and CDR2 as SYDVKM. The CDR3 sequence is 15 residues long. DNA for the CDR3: TGTGCCAGCAGGCTCCCCACAGGGAGCGCAGATACGCAGTATTTT. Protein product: CASRLPTGSADTQYF.

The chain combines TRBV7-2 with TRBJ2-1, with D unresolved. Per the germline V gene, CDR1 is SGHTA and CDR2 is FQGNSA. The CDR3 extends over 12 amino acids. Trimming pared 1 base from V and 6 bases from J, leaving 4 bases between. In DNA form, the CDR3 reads TGTGCCAGCAGCTTAGTTTCCAATGAGCAGTTCTTC. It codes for CASSLVSNEQFF.

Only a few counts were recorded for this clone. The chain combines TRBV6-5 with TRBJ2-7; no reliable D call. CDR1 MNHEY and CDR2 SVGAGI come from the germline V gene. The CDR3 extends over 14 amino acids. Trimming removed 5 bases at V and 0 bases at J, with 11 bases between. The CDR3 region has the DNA TGTGCCAGCAGTGCCGACGGAAACTCCTACGAGCAGTACTTC. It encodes CASSADGNSYEQYF.

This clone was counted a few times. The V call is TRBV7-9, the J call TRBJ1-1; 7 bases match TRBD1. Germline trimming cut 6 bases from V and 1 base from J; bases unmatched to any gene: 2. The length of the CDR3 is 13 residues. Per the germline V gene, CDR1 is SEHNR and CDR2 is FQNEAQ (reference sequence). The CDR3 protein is CASREGANTEAFF. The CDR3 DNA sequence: TGTGCCAGCAGGGAGGGGGCGAACACTGAAGCTTTCTTT. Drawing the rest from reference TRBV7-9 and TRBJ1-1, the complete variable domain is DTGVSQNPRHKITKRGQNVTFRCDPISEHNRLYWYRQTLGQGPEFLTYFQNEAQLEKSRLLSDRFSAERPKGSFSTLEIQRTEQGDSAMYLCASREGANTEAFFGQGTRLTVV.

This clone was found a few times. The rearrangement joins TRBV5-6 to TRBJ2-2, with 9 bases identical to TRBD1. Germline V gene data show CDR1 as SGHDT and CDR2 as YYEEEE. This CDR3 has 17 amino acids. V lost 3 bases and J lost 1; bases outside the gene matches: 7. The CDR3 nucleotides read TGTGCCAGCAGCTCAGTACAGGGGGCGAGGAACACCGGGGAGCTGTTTTTT. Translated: CASSSVQGARNTGELFF.

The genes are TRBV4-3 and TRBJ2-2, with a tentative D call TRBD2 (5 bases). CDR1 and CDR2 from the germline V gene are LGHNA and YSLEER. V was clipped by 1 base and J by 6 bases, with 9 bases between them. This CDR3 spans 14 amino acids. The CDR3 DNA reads TGCGCCAGCAGCCAAGGGGAGTGGTCCGGGGAGCTGTTTTTT. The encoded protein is CASSQGEWSGELFF.

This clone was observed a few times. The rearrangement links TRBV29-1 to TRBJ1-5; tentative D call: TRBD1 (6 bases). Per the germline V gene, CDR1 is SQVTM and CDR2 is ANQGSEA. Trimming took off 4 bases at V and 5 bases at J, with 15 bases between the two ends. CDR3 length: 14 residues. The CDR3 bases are TGCAGCGTTGTGGACAGTAGCAAGGATCAGCCCCAGCATTTT. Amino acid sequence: CSVVDSSKDQPQHF.

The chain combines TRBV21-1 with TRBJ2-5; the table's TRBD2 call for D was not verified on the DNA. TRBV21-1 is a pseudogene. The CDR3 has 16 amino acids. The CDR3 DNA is TGTGCCAGCAGCCCAGAAAGAGGCGGGGCTGAAGAGACCCAGTACTTC. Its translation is CASSPERGGAEETQYF.

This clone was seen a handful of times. CDR3 nucleotides: TGTGCCAGCAGCGGGAGGACATTTGCTGGGGCCAACGTCCTGACTTTC. Its protein is CASSGRTFAGANVLTF. J is TRBJ2-6 and V is TRBV7-2; tentatively, D is TRBD2 (6 bases). The CDR3 runs 16 residues. The germline CDR1 and CDR2 sequences are SGHTA and FQGNSA. The V and J ends lost 5 bases and 2 bases respectively, with 13 bases between them. Variable domain in full (rest from reference TRBV7-2 and TRBJ2-6): GAGVSQSPSNKVTEKGKDVELRCDPISGHTALYWYRQSLGQGLEFLIYFQGNSAPDKSGLPSDRFSAERTGGSVSTLTIQRTQQEDSAVYLCASSGRTFAGANVLTFGAGSRLTVL.

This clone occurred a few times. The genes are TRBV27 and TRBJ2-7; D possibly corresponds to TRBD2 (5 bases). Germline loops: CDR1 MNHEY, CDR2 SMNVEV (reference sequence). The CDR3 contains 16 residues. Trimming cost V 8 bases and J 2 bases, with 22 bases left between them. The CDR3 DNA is TGTGCCAGCCGCGTACCCCGGACGGGAAATACCTACGAGCAGTACTTC. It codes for CASRVPRTGNTYEQYF.

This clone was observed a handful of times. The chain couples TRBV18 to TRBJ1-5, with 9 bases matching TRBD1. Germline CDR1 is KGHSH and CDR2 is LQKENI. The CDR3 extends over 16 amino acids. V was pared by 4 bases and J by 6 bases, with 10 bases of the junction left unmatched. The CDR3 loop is CASSLDPGQGSQPQHF. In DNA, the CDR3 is TGTGCCAGCTCACTGGACCCGGGACAGGGAAGTCAGCCCCAGCATTTT.

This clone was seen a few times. CDR3 protein: CSVERGRYNEQFF. DNA for the CDR3: TGCAGCGTTGAACGGGGGCGTTACAATGAGCAGTTCTTC. The chain is built from TRBV29-1 and TRBJ2-1; the D call may be TRBD1 or TRBD2 (6 bases each). Trimming removed 2 bases from V and 4 bases from J, with 9 bases in between. The germline CDR1 and CDR2 sequences are SQVTM and ANQGSEA. CDR3 length: 13 amino acids.

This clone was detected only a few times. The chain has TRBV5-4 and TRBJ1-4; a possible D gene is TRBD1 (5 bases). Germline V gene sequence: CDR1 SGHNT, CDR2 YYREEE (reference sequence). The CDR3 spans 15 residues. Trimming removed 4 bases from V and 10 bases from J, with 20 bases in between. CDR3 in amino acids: CASSGGPGQQGKLFF. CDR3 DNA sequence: TGTGCCAGCAGCGGGGGTCCTGGGCAGCAGGGAAAACTGTTTTTT.

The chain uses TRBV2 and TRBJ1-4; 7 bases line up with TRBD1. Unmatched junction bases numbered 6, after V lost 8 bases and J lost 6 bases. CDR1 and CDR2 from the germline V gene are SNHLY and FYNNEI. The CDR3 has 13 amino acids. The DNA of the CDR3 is TGTGCCAGCTCCGGGACAGCGGATGAAAAACTGTTTTTT. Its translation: CASSGTADEKLFF.

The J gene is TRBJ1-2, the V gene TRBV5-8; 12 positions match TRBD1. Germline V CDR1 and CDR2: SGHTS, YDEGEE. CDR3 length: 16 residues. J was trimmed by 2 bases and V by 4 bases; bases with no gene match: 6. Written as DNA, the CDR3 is TGTGCCAGCAGCGCTGGGACAGGGGGCCGGAACTATGGCTACACCTTC. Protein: CASSAGTGGRNYGYTF.

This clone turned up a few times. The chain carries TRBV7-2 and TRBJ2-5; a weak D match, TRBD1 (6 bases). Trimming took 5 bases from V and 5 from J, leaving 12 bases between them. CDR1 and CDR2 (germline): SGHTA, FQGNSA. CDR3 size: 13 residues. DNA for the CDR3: TGTGCCAGCAGCCGGATTCAGGGGGAGACCCAGTACTTC. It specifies CASSRIQGETQYF.

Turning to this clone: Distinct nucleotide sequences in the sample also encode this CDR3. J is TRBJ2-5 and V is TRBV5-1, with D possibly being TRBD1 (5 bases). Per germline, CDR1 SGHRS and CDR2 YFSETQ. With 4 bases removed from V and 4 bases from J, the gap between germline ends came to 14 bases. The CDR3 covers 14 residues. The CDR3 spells CASSPGQGRETQYF. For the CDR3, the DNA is TGCGCCAGCAGCCCAGGGCAGGGTCGAGAGACCCAGTACTTC.

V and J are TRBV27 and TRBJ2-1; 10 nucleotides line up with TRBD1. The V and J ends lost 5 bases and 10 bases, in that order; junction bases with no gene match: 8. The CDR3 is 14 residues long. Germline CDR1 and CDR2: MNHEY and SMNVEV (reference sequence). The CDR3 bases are TGTGCCAGCAGTACCCGACAGGGGGCTGAGGAGCAGTTCTTC. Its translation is CASSTRQGAEEQFF.

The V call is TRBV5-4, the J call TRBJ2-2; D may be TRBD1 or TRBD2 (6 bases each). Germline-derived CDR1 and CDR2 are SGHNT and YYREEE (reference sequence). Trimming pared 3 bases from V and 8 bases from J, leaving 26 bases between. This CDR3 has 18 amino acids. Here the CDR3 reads CASSSADRSSGRGGELFF. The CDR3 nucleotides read TGTGCCAGCAGCTCAGCCGACAGGTCGAGCGGGCGCGGGGGGGAGCTGTTTTTT.

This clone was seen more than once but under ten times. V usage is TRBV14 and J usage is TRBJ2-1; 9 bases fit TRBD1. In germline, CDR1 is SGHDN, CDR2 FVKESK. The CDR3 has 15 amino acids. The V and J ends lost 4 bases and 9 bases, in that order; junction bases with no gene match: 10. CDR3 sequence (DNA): TGTGCCAGCAGCCGAGACACCGGGACAGGGACTGAGCAGTTCTTC. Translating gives CASSRDTGTGTEQFF. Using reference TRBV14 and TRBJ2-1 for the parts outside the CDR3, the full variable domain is EAGVTQFPSHSVIEKGQTVTLRCDPISGHDNLYWYRRVMGKEIKFLLHFVKESKQDESGMPNNRFLAERTGGTYSTLKVQPAELEDSGVYFCASSRDTGTGTEQFFGPGTRLTVL.